Following are 3 T cell receptor beta chains from one sample sequenced in a study of cytomegalovirus exposure and HLA in healthy donors. Primers: 60 Vbeta forward and 13 Jbeta reverse. The repertoire was sequenced with immunoSEQ multiplex PCR; TCRdb's copy has only in-frame clones and lacks some. The sample has 110,000 to 150,000 clones, around four fifths seen once. The material sequenced was PBMCs. These receptor sequences come from a female donor in good health and CMV-seronegative.

The chain combines TRBV30 with TRBJ1-5; D is unclear. The CDR3 is made up of 15 amino acids. Germline CDR1 GTSNPN, CDR2 SVGIG (reference sequence). Trimming left V 3 bases short and J 6 bases short, with 18 bases between. CDR3 region: CAWSGRSGVGQPQHF. The CDR3 nucleotides are TGTGCCTGGAGCGGTCGGTCCGGTGTCGGTCAGCCCCAGCATTTT.

This sequence joins TRBV6-4 and TRBJ2-3, with 10 bases aligning to TRBD2. The CDR3 totals 15 residues. Germline V gives CDR1 MRHNA, CDR2 SNTAGT. With V trimmed by 5 bases and J by 4 bases, 6 bases remained unmatched. Here the CDR3 reads CASSNASGGSDTQYF. DNA of the CDR3: TGTGCCAGCAGTAACGCTAGCGGGGGTTCAGATACGCAGTATTTT.

The chain employs TRBV21-1 and TRBJ1-1; the table's TRBD1 call for D was not verified on the DNA. TRBV21-1 is reported as a pseudogene. This CDR3 is built from 17 residues. Here the CDR3 DNA reads TGTGCCAGCAGCAAAGTAGAGTTACAGGAGCTGAACACTGAAGCTTTCTTT. This gives the protein CASSKVELQELNTEAFF.